These T cell receptor beta chains were read from a single sample in a study of shared clonotypes between healthy human individuals. Only in-frame clones appear in the TCRdb table, and some are missing; sequencing was by immunoSEQ multiplex PCR. The sample records approximately 2.4 million clones, approximately 96% being singletons. The sequenced sample was naive CD4+ T cells sorted from blood. The receptor source for this set is a young man in good health. Both conserved end residues are part of each CDR3. D genes are given only for firm matches. Size tells how often a clone was seen (once, few, many) or the class of an expanded clone, and some rows leave it out.

clone_size j_call v_call d_call cdr3_nt cdr3_aa
few TRBJ1-5 TRBV30 TRBD1 TGTGCCTGGAGTGTATCAGGGACAGGGGTTCAGCCCCAGCATTTT CAWSVSGTGVQPQHF
- TRBJ2-7 TRBV5-1 - TGCGCCAGCAGCTTGGGGTCAGGCGTCCAGCTACAGCAGTACTTC CASSLGSGVQLQQYF
- TRBJ2-7 TRBV28 TRBD1 TGTGCCAGCAGTTTGGGACAGGGTATTTACGAGCAGTACTTC CASSLGQGIYEQYF
- TRBJ2-7 TRBV16 TRBD1 TGTGCCAGCAGCCCCGGACAGGTAAACTACGAGCAGTACTTC CASSPGQVNYEQYF
- TRBJ2-7 TRBV7-2 TRBD2 TGTGCCAGCAGCTCCGGACTAGCGGGGGGGCCGCAGTACTTC CASSSGLAGGPQYF
- TRBJ1-2 TRBV5-8 - TGTGCCAGCAGCCTGTATAGATTGATGGACTGGAGACGTGGCTACACCTTC CASSLYRLMDWRRGYTF
- TRBJ1-2 TRBV7-8 - TGTGCCAGCAGCTCCAAAGCCTATGGCTACACCTTC CASSSKAYGYTF
- TRBJ2-5 TRBV19 - TGTGCCAGCCCCCATCAAGGGCCGATTGGAGAGACCCAGTACTTC CASPHQGPIGETQYF
- TRBJ2-3 TRBV30 - TGTGCCTGGAGGGGTGCAGGAATTGTGGATACGCAGTATTTT CAWRGAGIVDTQYF
- TRBJ1-6 TRBV7-2 - TGTGCCAGCAGCTATGACACACATAATTCACCCCTCCACTTT CASSYDTHNSPLHF
- TRBJ1-3 TRBV5-4 - TGTGCCAGCAGCTTGGCCGAGGGAAACACCATATATTTT CASSLAEGNTIYF
- TRBJ1-4 TRBV28 - TGTGCCAGCAGCGACCCCCGGACGGGTGATGAAAAACTGTTTTTT CASSDPRTGDEKLFF
- TRBJ1-6 TRBV7-6 - TGTGCCAGCAGCTTAGATTATCTACCTAATTCACCCCTCCACTTT CASSLDYLPNSPLHF